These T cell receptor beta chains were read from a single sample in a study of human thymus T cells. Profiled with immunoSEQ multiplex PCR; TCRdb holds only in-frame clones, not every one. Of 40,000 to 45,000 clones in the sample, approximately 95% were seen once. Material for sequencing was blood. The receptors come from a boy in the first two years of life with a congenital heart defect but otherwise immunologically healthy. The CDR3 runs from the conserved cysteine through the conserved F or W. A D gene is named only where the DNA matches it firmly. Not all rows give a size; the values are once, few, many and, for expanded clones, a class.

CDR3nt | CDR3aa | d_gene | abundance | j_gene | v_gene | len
TGTGCCAGCAGCTTGGCCGGAGGGGCGGCTGGAAACACCATATATTTT | CASSLAGGAAGNTIYF | . | . | TRBJ1-3 | TRBV5-4 | 16
TGTGCCAGCAGTGACAGGGGTGGCTACACCTTC | CASSDRGGYTF | . | . | TRBJ1-2 | TRBV2 | 11
TGTGCCAGCAGCCGGACTCTCCAAGAGACCCAGTACTTC | CASSRTLQETQYF | . | . | TRBJ2-5 | TRBV11-2 | 13
TGCGCCAGCAGCTTCAGGGGGGAGACCCAGTACTTC | CASSFRGETQYF | TRBD1 | few | TRBJ2-5 | TRBV5-1 | 12
TGTGCCAGCAGTTACATGTTTAGAAACACTGAAGCTTTCTTT | CASSYMFRNTEAFF | . | . | TRBJ1-1 | TRBV6-5 | 14
TGTGCCAGCAGTTTCCCCCCCCCTAGCGTTATATACGTCGAGCAGTACTTC | CASSFPPPSVIYVEQYF | . | . | TRBJ2-7 | TRBV28 | 17
TGTGCCAGTAGTTCAGGGGGCTCTGGAAACACCATATATTTT | CASSSGGSGNTIYF | TRBD1 | once | TRBJ1-3 | TRBV19 | 14
TGCGCCAGCAGCCCCTTAGGGGGGGGCAAGACTGAAGCTTTCTTT | CASSPLGGGKTEAFF | . | . | TRBJ1-1 | TRBV4-1 | 15
TGTGCCAGTAGTATTATAGGGGGCAATCAGCCCCAGCATTTT | CASSIIGGNQPQHF | . | . | TRBJ1-5 | TRBV19 | 14
TGTGCCACCAGCAGGATGAGCAGTCAAGGACAGCCCCAGCATTTT | CATSRMSSQGQPQHF | . | . | TRBJ1-5 | TRBV15 | 15
TGTGCCAGCAGCTCCCTGGCGGCTTACAATGAGCAGTTCTTC | CASSSLAAYNEQFF | . | . | TRBJ2-1 | TRBV7-2 | 14
TGTGCCAGCAGTTTTGGACTAGCGGGGTACGAGCAGTACTTC | CASSFGLAGYEQYF | TRBD2 | . | TRBJ2-7 | TRBV6-5 | 14
TGTGCCAGCTCACCACCGTCCGGGGGGGCCTATTATGAGCAGTTCTTC | CASSPPSGGAYYEQFF | TRBD2 | . | TRBJ2-1 | TRBV18 | 16
TGCAGTGCCCGGGACTCCTACGAGCAGTACTTC | CSARDSYEQYF | . | . | TRBJ2-7 | TRBV20-1 | 11
TGTGCCAGCAGCTCCTGGACTAGCGGGGGGCGAACAGATACGCAGTATTTT | CASSSWTSGGRTDTQYF | TRBD2 | . | TRBJ2-3 | TRBV13 | 17
TGTGCCATTCCAAACAGGGGAAACTATGGCTACACCTTC | CAIPNRGNYGYTF | TRBD1 | . | TRBJ1-2 | TRBV4-2 | 13
TGCGCCAGCAGCTTAGGGACAGGGCGCAATCAGCCCCAGCATTTT | CASSLGTGRNQPQHF | TRBD1 | . | TRBJ1-5 | TRBV5-1 | 15